This T cell receptor (beta chain) originates from a study of T cells in Graves' hyperthyroidism and ophthalmopathy. RNA transcripts yielded amplified TCR beta CDR3 regions. A set of HTBI primers served as the primers for a first-round RT-PCR of the TCR CDR3. TCRdb re-analysed the multiplex PCR reads in MiXCR, keeping a single row per CDR3 protein. Among about 640,000 distinct CDR3 sequences listed, 14% were seen once. In its sample, this clonotype was seen many times. Its specificity is not known. Findings of the study overall: A model using 13 V-J features told ophthalmopathy apart from stable hyperthyroidism. Most expanded thyroid clonotypes above 0.001 also appeared in blood.

Sequenced input: blood. This receptor was taken from a woman in her 50s with Graves' ophthalmopathy.

The CDR3 sequence: CASSQGGSGVQPQHF. CDR3 coding DNA: TGTGCCAGCAGCCAAGGAGGTTCAGGGGTTCAGCCCCAGCATTTT. This chain connects TRBV4-2 to TRBJ1-5; D possibly corresponds to TRBD1 (6 bases). The germline V gene encodes CDR1 LGHNA and CDR2 YNFKEQ. This CDR3 region has 15 residues. Trimming took 1 base from V and 6 from J, leaving 13 bases between them.